The 21 T cell receptor beta chains presented below share a single source sample, sequenced in a study of T cells in tumors after PD-1 blockade. Sequencing used immunoSEQ multiplex PCR; TCRdb keeps in-frame clones, though not all of them. The table shows approximately 20,000 clones, with 81% occurring only once. This sample comprised PBMCs, obtained after anti-PD-1 therapy. Receptors were obtained from a human donor with advanced basal cell or squamous cell carcinoma (not recorded which).

The chain couples TRBV28 to TRBJ1-5; 7 nucleotides match TRBD1. Trimming removed 7 bases from V and 2 bases from J; junction bases left unmatched: 11. The CDR3 sequence is 16 residues long. Germline V CDR1 and CDR2: MDHEN, SYDVKM. The CDR3 sequence is CASNPNRGFGNQPQHF. In DNA form, the CDR3 reads TGTGCCAGCAACCCTAACAGGGGTTTTGGCAATCAGCCCCAGCATTTT. Combining the CDR3 with reference TRBV28 and TRBJ1-5 gives the whole variable domain DVKVTQSSRYLVKRTGEKVFLECVQDMDHENMFWYRQDPGLGLRLIYFSYDVKMKEKGDIPEGYSVSREKKERFSLILESASTNQTSMYLCASNPNRGFGNQPQHFGDGTRLSIL.

In this sample, this clone turned up once. The rearrangement joins TRBV28 to TRBJ2-7; 12 positions match TRBD2. J was trimmed by 7 bases and V by 6 bases; bases with no gene match: 13. Germline CDR1 reads MDHEN; CDR2 reads SYDVKM. CDR3 length: 16 amino acids. In DNA form, the CDR3 reads TGTGCCAGCAGCTTTTCGCCGGGACTAGCGGGTTTTGAGCAGTACTTC. Translating it yields CASSFSPGLAGFEQYF.

V usage is TRBV7-8 and J usage is TRBJ2-3; D is possibly TRBD1 or TRBD2 (5 bases each). Trimming removed 7 bases from V and 11 bases from J, with 16 bases in between. The CDR3 runs to 12 residues. The germline gives CDR1 SGHVS, CDR2 FQNEAQ. Here the CDR3 reads CASTYRDDKQYF. As DNA, the CDR3 is TGTGCCAGCACCTACCGGGACGACAAGCAGTATTTT.

This chain links TRBV5-1 with TRBJ1-1; 8 bases agree with TRBD1. The CDR3 length is 13 residues. V was pared by 0 bases and J by 7 bases, with 2 bases of the junction left unmatched. The germline V gene has CDR1 SGHRS and CDR2 YFSETQ. The CDR3 region is CASSLGDRGEAFF. The CDR3 DNA reads TGCGCCAGCAGCTTGGGCGACAGGGGTGAAGCTTTCTTT.

The V call is TRBV19, the J call TRBJ2-6; D not certain. This CDR3 region has 13 residues. Germline loops: CDR1 LNHDA, CDR2 SQIVND (reference sequence). Trimming took 3 bases from V and 0 from J, leaving 0 bases between them. The DNA for the CDR3 is TGTGCCAGTAGTATCTCTGGGGCCAACGTCCTGACTTTC. Encoded protein: CASSISGANVLTF.

The chain uses TRBV4-1 and TRBJ1-2; D not certain. The CDR3 is 14 amino acids. V gave up 0 bases and J gave up 8 bases, with 13 bases separating them. Germline V gene lookup returns CDR1 MGHRA and CDR2 YSYEKL. CDR3 loop: CASSQEGPAEGYTF. The CDR3 region has the DNA TGCGCCAGCAGCCAAGAAGGGCCAGCGGAGGGCTACACCTTC.

The chain couples TRBV5-4 to TRBJ1-1; D is ambiguous. This CDR3 comprises 14 residues. Germline V gives CDR1 SGHNT, CDR2 YYREEE (reference sequence). V gave up 4 bases and J gave up 2 bases, with 12 bases separating them. The CDR3 loop is CASSSPDGNTEAFF. In DNA, the CDR3 is TGTGCCAGCAGCAGCCCTGACGGAAACACTGAAGCTTTCTTT.

The V and J genes are TRBV10-3 and TRBJ1-6; TRBD1 might be the D (5 bases). The CDR3 covers 16 residues. The V end was cut by 0 bases, the J end by 9 bases, with 15 bases between. Looked up from germline, CDR1 is ENHRY and CDR2 is SYGVKD. CDR3 region: CAISESQAGGASPLHF. CDR3 DNA sequence: TGTGCCATCAGTGAGTCTCAAGCAGGTGGGGCTTCACCCCTCCACTTT.

The chain has TRBV7-6 and TRBJ2-7, with 7 positions matching TRBD1. With V trimmed by 5 bases and J by 4 bases, 11 bases remained unmatched. Germline V gene data show CDR1 as SGHVS and CDR2 as FNYEAQ. CDR3 length equals 15 residues. CDR3 sequence (DNA): TGTGCCAGCAGCCCAGGGTCAGGGGGTCGGTACGAGCAGTACTTC. Its protein is CASSPGSGGRYEQYF.

V is TRBV2 and J is TRBJ2-3, with D perhaps TRBD2 (6 bases). This CDR3 has 14 amino acids. V was cut by 6 bases and J by 3 bases, with 13 bases left in between. Germline V lookup: CDR1 SNHLY, CDR2 FYNNEI. The CDR3 sequence is CASRGGVATDTQYF. As DNA, the CDR3 is TGTGCCAGCAGGGGAGGAGTAGCTACAGATACGCAGTATTTT.

The rearrangement uses TRBV19 and TRBJ1-5, with D perhaps matching TRBD1 (5 bases). This CDR3 has 16 amino acids. The germline CDR1 and CDR2 sequences are LNHDA and SQIVND (reference sequence). Trimming removed 3 bases at V and 1 base at J, with 13 bases between. The CDR3 here is CASSILGRASNQPQHF. CDR3 nucleotide sequence: TGTGCCAGTAGTATTCTGGGCAGGGCGAGCAATCAGCCCCAGCATTTT.

The chain is built from TRBV19 and TRBJ2-7, with a possible D match to TRBD1 (6 bases). The V end lost 6 bases, the J end lost 3 bases, and 12 bases lay between the germline ends. CDR1 is LNHDA and CDR2 is SQIVND in the germline V gene (reference sequence). This CDR3 spans 13 amino acids. The CDR3 region is CASRQTGSYEQYF. The DNA of the CDR3 is TGTGCCAGTAGGCAAACAGGGAGCTACGAGCAGTACTTC. Using reference TRBV19 and TRBJ2-7 for the parts outside the CDR3, the full variable domain is DGGITQSPKYLFRKEGQNVTLSCEQNLNHDAMYWYRQDPGQGLRLIYYSQIVNDFQKGDIAEGYSVSREKKESFPLTVTSAQKNPTAFYLCASRQTGSYEQYFGPGTRLTVT.

This clone was found a few times. The chain recombines TRBV5-3 with TRBJ1-2; D is uncertain. TRBV5-3 is filed as an ORF, its function uncertain. This CDR3 contains 17 residues. V lost 3 bases, J lost 0 bases, and 18 bases lay in between. The CDR3 DNA follows: TGTGCCAGAAGCTCAAGTTGTGTCAGGCGACCTAACTATGGCTACACCTTC. Amino acid sequence: CARSSSCVRRPNYGYTF.

This clone has just a few counts. This chain uses TRBV3-1 (or the pseudogene TRBV3-2) with TRBJ1-6; 9 bases fit TRBD1. Germline V gene lookup returns CDR1 LGHDT and CDR2 YNNKEL (reference sequence). The trim removed 2 bases at V and 8 bases at J, leaving 4 bases unmatched. The CDR3 runs 15 residues. Here the CDR3 reads CASSQSGQGYSPLHF. CDR3 DNA: TGTGCCAGCAGCCAATCCGGACAGGGGTATTCACCCCTCCACTTT.

The CDR3 is CASSLAPTAYGYTF. CDR3 in DNA: TGTGCCAGCAGCTTAGCTCCCACAGCCTATGGCTACACCTTC. This chain uses TRBV7-8 with TRBJ1-2, with D hard to call. The CDR3 covers 14 residues. Per the germline V gene, CDR1 is SGHVS and CDR2 is FQNEAQ. The V and J ends lost 0 bases and 4 bases respectively, with 9 bases between them. Filled out from reference TRBV7-8 and TRBJ1-2, the complete variable domain reads GAGVSQSPRYKVAKRGQDVALRCDPISGHVSLFWYQQALGQGPEFLTYFQNEAQLDKSGLPSDRFFAERPEGSVSTLKIQRTQQEDSAVYLCASSLAPTAYGYTFGSGTRLTVV.

The chain has TRBV19 and TRBJ2-3; 13 bases agree with TRBD2. V shed 5 bases, J shed 5 bases, and the junction held 7 bases outside the gene matches. The germline CDR1 and CDR2 sequences are LNHDA and SQIVND (reference sequence). This CDR3 contains 16 residues. The DNA of the CDR3 is TGTGCCAGTAGTCGACTAGCGGGAGGCCCTAGAGATACGCAGTATTTT. Translated: CASSRLAGGPRDTQYF.

This rearrangement joins TRBV5-1 to TRBJ2-1, with D perhaps TRBD1 or TRBD2 (7 bases each). The V end lost 4 bases, the J end lost 1 base, and 12 bases lay between the germline ends. The CDR3 contains 15 residues. Germline V gene data show CDR1 as SGHRS and CDR2 as YFSETQ. CDR3 region: CASSPGGQSYNEQFF. The CDR3 nucleotides are TGCGCCAGCAGCCCGGGGGGACAGTCCTACAATGAGCAGTTCTTC.

The V call is TRBV27, the J call TRBJ2-2; tentatively, D is TRBD2 (5 bases). Germline V lookup: CDR1 MNHEY, CDR2 SMNVEV (reference sequence). With 5 bases removed from V and 3 bases from J, the gap between germline ends came to 19 bases. The CDR3 extends over 17 amino acids. CDR3 DNA sequence: TGTGCCAGCAGTCCAGGCAACAGCTACGGGGACACCGGGGAGCTGTTTTTT. Protein sequence: CASSPGNSYGDTGELFF.

The chain recombines TRBV6-1 with TRBJ2-7; no definite D call. The V end was cut by 4 bases, the J end by 0 bases, with 16 bases between. CDR3 length equals 16 residues. Germline loops: CDR1 MNHNS, CDR2 SASEGT. Written as DNA, the CDR3 is TGTGCCAGCAGTGCAACGACTTCGTTGAGCTCCTACGAGCAGTACTTC. Amino acids: CASSATTSLSSYEQYF.

The genes are TRBV2 and TRBJ2-6, with 9 bases matching TRBD1. V lost 6 bases, J lost 0 bases, and 9 bases stayed unmatched. This CDR3 has 18 residues. Germline CDR1 reads SNHLY; CDR2 reads FYNNEI. The CDR3 DNA is TGTGCCAGCAGCGGGGGACAGGGAATCCCCTCTGGGGCCAACGTCCTGACTTTC. It yields the protein CASSGGQGIPSGANVLTF.

This sequence joins TRBV6-5 and TRBJ2-1; TRBD2 might be the D (6 bases). The germline V gene encodes CDR1 MNHEY and CDR2 SVGAGI. This CDR3 region has 14 residues. V lost 5 bases and J lost 3, with 11 bases in between. CDR3 nucleotides: TGTGCCAGCAGTAGTAGCGGTAACTACAATGAGCAGTTCTTC. Translating gives CASSSSGNYNEQFF.